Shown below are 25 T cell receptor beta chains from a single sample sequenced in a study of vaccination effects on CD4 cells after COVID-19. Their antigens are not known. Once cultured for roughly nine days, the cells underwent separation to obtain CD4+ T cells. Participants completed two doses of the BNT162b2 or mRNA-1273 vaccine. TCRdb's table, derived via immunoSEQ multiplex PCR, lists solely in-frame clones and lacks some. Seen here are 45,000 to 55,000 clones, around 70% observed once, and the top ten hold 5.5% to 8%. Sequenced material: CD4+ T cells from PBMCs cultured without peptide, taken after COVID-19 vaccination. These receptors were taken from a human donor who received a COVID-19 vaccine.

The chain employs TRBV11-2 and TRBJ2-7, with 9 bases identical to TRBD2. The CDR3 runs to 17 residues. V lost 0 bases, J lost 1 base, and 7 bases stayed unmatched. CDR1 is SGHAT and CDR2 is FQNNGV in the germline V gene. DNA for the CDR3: TGTGCCAGCAGCTTAGAGGGTCTAGCGGGGCCATCCTACGAGCAGTACTTC. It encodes CASSLEGLAGPSYEQYF.

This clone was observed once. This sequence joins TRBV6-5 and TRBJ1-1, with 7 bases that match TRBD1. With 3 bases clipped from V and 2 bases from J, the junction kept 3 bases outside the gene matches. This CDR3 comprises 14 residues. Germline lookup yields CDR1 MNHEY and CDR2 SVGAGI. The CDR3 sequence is CASSYRQGNTEAFF. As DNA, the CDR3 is TGTGCCAGCAGTTATCGACAGGGCAACACTGAAGCTTTCTTT.

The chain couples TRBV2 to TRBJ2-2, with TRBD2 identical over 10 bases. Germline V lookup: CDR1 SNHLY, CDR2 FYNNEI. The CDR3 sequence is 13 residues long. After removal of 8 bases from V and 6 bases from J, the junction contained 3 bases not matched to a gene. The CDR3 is CASSGTSAGELFF. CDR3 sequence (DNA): TGTGCCAGCTCCGGGACTAGCGCCGGGGAGCTGTTTTTT.

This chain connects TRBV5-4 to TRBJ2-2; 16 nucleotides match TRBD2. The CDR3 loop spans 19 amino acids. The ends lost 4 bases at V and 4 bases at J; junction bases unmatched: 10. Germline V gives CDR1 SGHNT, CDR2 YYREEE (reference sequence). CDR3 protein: CASSRPGLAGGPSTGELFF. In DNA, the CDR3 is TGTGCCAGCAGCAGGCCGGGACTAGCGGGAGGGCCGAGCACCGGGGAGCTGTTTTTT.

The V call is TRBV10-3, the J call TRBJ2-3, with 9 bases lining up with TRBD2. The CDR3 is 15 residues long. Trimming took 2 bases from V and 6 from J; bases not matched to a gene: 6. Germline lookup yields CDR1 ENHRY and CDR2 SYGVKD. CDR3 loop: CAISEPAGGRDTQYF. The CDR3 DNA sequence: TGTGCCATCAGTGAGCCCGCGGGGGGGCGGGATACGCAGTATTTT.

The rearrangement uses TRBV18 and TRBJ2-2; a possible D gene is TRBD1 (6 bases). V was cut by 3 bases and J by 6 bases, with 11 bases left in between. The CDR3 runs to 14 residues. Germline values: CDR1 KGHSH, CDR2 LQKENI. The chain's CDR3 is CASSPIQGAGELFF. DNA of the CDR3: TGTGCCAGCTCACCCATACAGGGAGCCGGGGAGCTGTTTTTT.

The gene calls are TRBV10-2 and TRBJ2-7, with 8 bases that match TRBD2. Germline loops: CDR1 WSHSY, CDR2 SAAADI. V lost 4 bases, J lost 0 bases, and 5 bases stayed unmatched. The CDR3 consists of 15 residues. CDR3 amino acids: CASSGSGGSSYEQYF. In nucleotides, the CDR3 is TGCGCCAGCAGTGGAAGCGGGGGTAGCTCCTACGAGCAGTACTTC.

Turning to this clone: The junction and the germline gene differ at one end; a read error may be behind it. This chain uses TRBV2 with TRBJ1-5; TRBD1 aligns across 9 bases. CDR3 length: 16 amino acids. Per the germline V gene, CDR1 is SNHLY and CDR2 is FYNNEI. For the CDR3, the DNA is TGTGCCAGCAGAGAAGGGACAGGGAAAAGCAATCAGCCCCAGCATTTT. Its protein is CASREGTGKSNQPQHF.

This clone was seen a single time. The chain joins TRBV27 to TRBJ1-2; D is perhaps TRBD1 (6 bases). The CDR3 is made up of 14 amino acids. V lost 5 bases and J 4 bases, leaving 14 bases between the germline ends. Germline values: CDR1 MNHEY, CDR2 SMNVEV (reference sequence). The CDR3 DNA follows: TGTGCCAGCAGTCTTACAGGGTATGGCTATGGCTACACCTTC. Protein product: CASSLTGYGYGYTF.

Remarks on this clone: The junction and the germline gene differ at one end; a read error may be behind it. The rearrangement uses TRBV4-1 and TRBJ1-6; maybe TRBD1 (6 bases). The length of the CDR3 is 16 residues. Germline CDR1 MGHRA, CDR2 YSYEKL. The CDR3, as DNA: TGCGCCAGCAGCCAAGATCTTAGGACAGCGAATTTACCCCTCCACTTT. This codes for CASSQDLRTANLPLHF.

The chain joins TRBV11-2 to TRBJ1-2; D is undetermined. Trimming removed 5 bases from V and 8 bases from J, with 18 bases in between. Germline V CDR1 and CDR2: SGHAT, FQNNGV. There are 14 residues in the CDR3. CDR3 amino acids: CASSRNVQARGYTF. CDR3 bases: TGTGCCAGCAGCCGAAACGTGCAGGCTCGCGGCTACACCTTC.

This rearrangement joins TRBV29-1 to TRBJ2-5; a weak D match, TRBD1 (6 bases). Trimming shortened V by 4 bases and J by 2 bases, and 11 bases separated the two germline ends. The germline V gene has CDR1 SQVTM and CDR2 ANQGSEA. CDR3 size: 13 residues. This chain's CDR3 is CSVGRTVQETQYF. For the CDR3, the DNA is TGCAGCGTTGGAAGGACAGTACAAGAGACCCAGTACTTC.

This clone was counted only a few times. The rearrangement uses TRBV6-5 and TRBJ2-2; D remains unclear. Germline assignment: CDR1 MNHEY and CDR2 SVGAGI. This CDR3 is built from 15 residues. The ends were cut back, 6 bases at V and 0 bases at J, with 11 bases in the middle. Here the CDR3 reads CASRPKFANTGELFF. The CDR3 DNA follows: TGTGCCAGCAGGCCGAAGTTCGCGAACACCGGGGAGCTGTTTTTT.

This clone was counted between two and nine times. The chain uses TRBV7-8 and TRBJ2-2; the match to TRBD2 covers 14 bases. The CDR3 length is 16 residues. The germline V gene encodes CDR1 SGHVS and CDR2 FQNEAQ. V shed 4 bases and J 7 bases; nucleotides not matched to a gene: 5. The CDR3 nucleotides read TGTGCCAGCAGCTCGGGACTAGCGGGAGTGGGCGGGGAGCTGTTTTTT. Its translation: CASSSGLAGVGGELFF.

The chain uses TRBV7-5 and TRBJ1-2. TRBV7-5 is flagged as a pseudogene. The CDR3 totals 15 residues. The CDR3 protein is CARRDSTVGNYGYTF. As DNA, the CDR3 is TGTGCCAGAAGAGATTCGACCGTAGGCAACTATGGCTACACCTTC.

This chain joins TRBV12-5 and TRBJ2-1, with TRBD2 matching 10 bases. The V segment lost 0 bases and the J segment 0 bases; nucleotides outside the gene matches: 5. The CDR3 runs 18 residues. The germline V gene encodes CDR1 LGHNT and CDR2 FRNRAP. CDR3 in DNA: TGTGCTAGTGGTTTGGTACTGTCTAGCGGGAGCTCCTACAATGAGCAGTTCTTC. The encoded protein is CASGLVLSSGSSYNEQFF.

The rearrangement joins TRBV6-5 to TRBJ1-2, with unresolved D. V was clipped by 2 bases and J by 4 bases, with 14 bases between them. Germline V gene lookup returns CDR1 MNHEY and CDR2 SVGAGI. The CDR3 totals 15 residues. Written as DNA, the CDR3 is TGTGCCAGCAGTTACGACGGACGGTCTGTCTATGGCTACACCTTC. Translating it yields CASSYDGRSVYGYTF.

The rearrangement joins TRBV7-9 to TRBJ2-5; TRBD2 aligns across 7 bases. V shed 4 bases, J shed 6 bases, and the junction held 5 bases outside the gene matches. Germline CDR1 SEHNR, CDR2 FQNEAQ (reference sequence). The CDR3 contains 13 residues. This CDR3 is CASSSGLEKTQYF. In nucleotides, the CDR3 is TGTGCCAGCAGCTCAGGACTAGAAAAGACCCAGTACTTC.

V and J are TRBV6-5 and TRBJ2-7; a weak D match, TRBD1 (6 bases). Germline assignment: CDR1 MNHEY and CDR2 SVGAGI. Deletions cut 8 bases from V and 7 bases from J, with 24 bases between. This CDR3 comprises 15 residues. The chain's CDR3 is CASHASSAPQGEQYF. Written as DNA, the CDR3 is TGTGCCAGCCATGCCTCGAGCGCACCCCAGGGGGAGCAGTACTTC.

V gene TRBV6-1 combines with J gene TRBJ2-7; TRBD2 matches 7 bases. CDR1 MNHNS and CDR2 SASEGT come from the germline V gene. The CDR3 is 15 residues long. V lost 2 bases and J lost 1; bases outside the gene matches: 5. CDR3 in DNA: TGTGCCAGCAGTGAACCGGGACTATATTCCTACGAGCAGTACTTC. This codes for CASSEPGLYSYEQYF.

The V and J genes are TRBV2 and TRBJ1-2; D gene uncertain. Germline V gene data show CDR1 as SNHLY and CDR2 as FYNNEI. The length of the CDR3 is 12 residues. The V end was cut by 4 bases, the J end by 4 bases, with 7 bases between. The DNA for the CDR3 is TGTGCCAGCAGTGTTTGGACCTATGGCTACACCTTC. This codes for CASSVWTYGYTF. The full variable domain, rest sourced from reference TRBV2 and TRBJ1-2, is EPEVTQTPSHQVTQMGQEVILRCVPISNHLYFYWYRQILGQKVEFLVSFYNNEISEKSEIFDDQFSVERPDGSNFTLKIRSTKLEDSAMYFCASSVWTYGYTFGSGTRLTVV.

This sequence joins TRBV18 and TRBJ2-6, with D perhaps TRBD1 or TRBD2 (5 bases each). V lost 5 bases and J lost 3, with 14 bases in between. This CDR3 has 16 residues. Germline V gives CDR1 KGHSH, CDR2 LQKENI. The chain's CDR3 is CASSTPWGFGANVLTF. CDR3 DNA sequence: TGTGCCAGCTCAACCCCCTGGGGGTTTGGGGCCAACGTCCTGACTTTC. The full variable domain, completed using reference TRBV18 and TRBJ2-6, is NAGVMQNPRHLVRRRGQEARLRCSPMKGHSHVYWYRQLPEEGLKFMVYLQKENIIDESGMPKERFSAEFPKEGPSILRIQQVVRGDSAAYFCASSTPWGFGANVLTFGAGSRLTVL.

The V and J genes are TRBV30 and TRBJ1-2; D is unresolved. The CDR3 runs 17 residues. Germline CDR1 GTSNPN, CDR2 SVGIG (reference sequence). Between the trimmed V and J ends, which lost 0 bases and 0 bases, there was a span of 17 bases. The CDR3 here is CAWSVIGVSPANYGYTF. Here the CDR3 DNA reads TGTGCCTGGAGTGTAATCGGAGTGTCTCCGGCTAACTATGGCTACACCTTC.

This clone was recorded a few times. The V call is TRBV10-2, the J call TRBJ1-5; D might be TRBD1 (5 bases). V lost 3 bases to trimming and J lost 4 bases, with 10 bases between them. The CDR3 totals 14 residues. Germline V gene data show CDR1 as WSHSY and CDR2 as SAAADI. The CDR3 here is CASSDDRGNQPQHF. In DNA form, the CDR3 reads TGCGCCAGCAGTGACGATCGGGGGAATCAGCCCCAGCATTTT.

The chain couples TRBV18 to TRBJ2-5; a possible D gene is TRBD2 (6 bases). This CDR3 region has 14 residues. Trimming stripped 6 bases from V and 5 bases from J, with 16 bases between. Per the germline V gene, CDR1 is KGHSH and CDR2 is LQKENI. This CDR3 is CASSLGLSGETQYF. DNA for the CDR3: TGTGCCAGCTCCCTGGGACTCTCCGGGGAGACCCAGTACTTC.